One TCR beta chain is described in this entry. As handled by the study authors: Counts of nucleated cells, estimated from reference gene primer amplification, were obtained. Assay used: immunoSEQ multiplex PCR; TCRdb lists only in-frame clones, some missing. That table gives V, J and clone size, and the DNA gave D and trimming. The sample lists around 60,000 clones, around 81% occurring once. The data were obtained in a study of blood T cell repertoires in COVID-19. The CDR3 length is 16 residues. Trimming took 6 bases from V and 0 from J, leaving 15 bases between them. Per the germline V gene, CDR1 is MDHEN and CDR2 is SYDVKM.

The chain recombines TRBV28 with TRBJ2-1, with D perhaps matching TRBD1 (5 bases). The clonotype originates from an elderly woman with acute or convalescent COVID-19. Sequencing used peripheral blood. Written as DNA, the CDR3 is TGTGCCAGCAGGGGGCTAGTAGAAATCTCCTACAATGAGCAGTTCTTC. Protein product: CASRGLVEISYNEQFF.